The present T cell receptor (beta chain) was sequenced within a study of cytomegalovirus exposure and HLA in healthy donors (TCRdb year 2017). For the wider study: An earlier analysis of approximately 640 of the donors reported 250 to 350 Gb of sequence data and 100 million to 140 million unique TCR beta sequences from 190 million or so T cells. An early release that covered approximately 600 HLA-typed donors contained approximately 320 gigabases of sequencing data and roughly 84 million unique TCR sequences. Of the roughly 400 genotyped donors, about 80% fell in the genetic ancestry cluster associated with self-reported Caucasian donors. The study aimed to test whether cataloging public T cell receptors could reveal signatures of past pathogen exposure. The study profiled the T cell repertoires of under 700 subjects by immunosequencing and related them to cytomegalovirus serostatus. A separate validation cohort of approximately 120 different subjects was used in addition to the 666-subject first cohort. The study combined high-throughput TCR immunosequencing, statistical association of individual TCRs with disease status, and machine learning to predict cytomegalovirus infection status. In a later analysis, previously published TCR beta repertoires from 500 to 750 donors were re-analyzed and high-resolution HLA genotyping was added so that TCR occurrence patterns could be studied. Rather than drawing on any new phenotypic data, the later analysis identified candidate immune exposures from TCR beta sequences and the way those sequences occurred across donors. To decide whether each TCR beta V gene segment behaved as functional or pseudogenic, an earlier analysis of some 540 of the donors relied on high-throughput TCR beta sequencing. Donor age, sex, ethnicity and CMV serostatus were collected together with the repertoire data. A later genetic analysis took genome-wide SNP genotypes for about 55% of the 666 donors and used that subset as a discovery cohort. Every discovery cohort repertoire had been produced on one sequencing platform. HLA typing included class I and class II loci at four-digit resolution. Typing coverage differed by locus: A, B, C, DRB1 and DQB1 were typed in roughly 620-640 donors, DQA1 in 500 to 550, DPA1 in over 600, and DPB1 in approximately 450. Because of strong linkage in the cohort, five DR-DQ haplotypes were treated as single units for association and clustering. Across about 370 genotyped donors of the cohort, an average of about 200,000 unique TCR beta nucleotide sequences per donor were sequenced, and approximately 17% of those sequences were non-productive.

The cohort comprised 670 or so healthy bone marrow donors. At the time of sampling, every cohort member was nominally healthy, though immune exposures that went unrecorded were likely present. The donor was CMV seronegative and was included in the group of several hundred seronegative cohort members. Each donor provided a peripheral blood sample, and peripheral blood mononuclear cells were used for TCR beta sequencing. Genomic DNA was extracted from the blood cell samples with the Qiagen DNeasy Blood Extraction Kit. Beyond this particular receptor, the publication reports: Specific HLA alleles were associated with 15,000 to 20,000 TCR beta sequences at a false discovery rate of 0.05 in a later analysis. A later analysis found that TCR association rates varied across HLA loci, with DRB1 alleles showing the most associated TCRs and HLA-C alleles the fewest. According to a later analysis, parvovirus B19, influenza, CMV and Epstein-Barr virus appeared linked to several top co-occurrence clusters. Most TCR sequences were seen in very few donors, while some public TCRs were found in many individuals. Three of the identified cytomegalovirus-associated TCR beta chains were confirmed in vitro to be specific for cytomegalovirus antigens. When HLA alleles, especially DR and DQ, strongly co-occurred, TCR associations were difficult to assign to individual alleles. The earlier analysis of some 560 of the donors excluded roughly 17 rarely observed V segments, including chromosome 9 orphons, because counts were too low. Immune exposure information for the cohort was limited to CMV serostatus. Correlated functional status among segregating V segments might reflect linkage disequilibrium, but an unknown experimental factor could not be ruled out. In this cohort, only TCR beta chains were sequenced, and detectable features were limited by the absence of alpha or paired-chain data. In a later analysis, HLA-associated TCR beta chains showed more clonal expansion and lower generation probabilities than non-associated chains that were equally common. According to a later genetic analysis, donors in an Asian-associated ancestry cluster had fewer N-insertions in productive TCRs than the approximately 650-donor mean. In a later analysis, most CMV-associated TCR beta chains were found to appear HLA-restricted, with HLA associations seemingly driven largely by CMV exposure. Broadly in line with IMGT annotations, most TCR beta V segments showed up in productive rearrangements about 87% or about 30% of the time in an earlier analysis of a few hundred of the donors. HLA typing was unavailable for some donors at each locus, so association tests used only the typed subset. A further reported finding was that TCR beta sequences accurately predicted the HLA-A and HLA-B alleles for most subjects in the first cohort. The classifier was reported to diagnose cytomegalovirus status with high specificity and sensitivity in both the original and validation cohorts. A later genetic analysis associated a missense DCLRE1C variant with V-gene and J-gene trimming of TCR beta chains, and an independent cohort replicated the association. Sequencing depth was assumed to be roughly uniform across donors in the presence/absence analyses, though that assumption may not hold. It was suggested by the authors that the approach could potentially be generalized to other disease states and immunological phenotypes. The sequencing pipeline was judged likely to have produced a cluster of highly shared sequence variants as a technical artifact. Some IMGT-functional V segments, including TRBV6-2 and TRBV6-3, could not be told apart with the 87-base-pair reads, so those segments were excluded. The study listed 150 to 200 TCR beta chains as associated with cytomegalovirus.

According to the germline V gene, CDR1 reads MDHEN and CDR2 reads SYDVKM. V is shortened by 5 bases, J by 13 bases, and the region joining them spans 14 bases. The CDR3 numbers 12 residues from cysteine through phenylalanine. Only the CDR3 part of the read is kept: 36 bases, read in frame from the first base. This clone was detected once. Which antigen it targets is not known. No clone much larger than this one lies a single base away; base qualities are absent. The library was generated by the immunoSEQ multiplex PCR assay. For the multiplex PCR, a mixture combining 60 forward primers for TCR Vbeta segments and 13 reverse primers for TCR Jbeta segments was used. Amplification of the CDR3 region of rearranged TCR beta genes was performed with a multiplex PCR assay on genomic DNA. The Illumina HiSeq System was used to sequence the amplified TCR beta libraries as 87-base-pair reads. As for the authors' bioinformatics: Across the 500 to 700 repertoires, a later analysis counted roughly 84 million unique TCR beta chains, approximately 12 million of which were shared by at least two donors. Raw reads were error-corrected and collapsed into unique sequences with a nearest-neighbor algorithm that merged closely related sequences to remove PCR and sequencing errors. CDR3 sequences were aligned to IMGT reference sequences to assign V, D and J gene segments. Each retained sequence needed at least a six-nucleotide match to both a V gene segment and a J gene segment. Rearrangements were classified as productive when the CDR3 lacked stop codons and remained in frame with V and J, and all other rearrangements were classified as non-productive. Following IMGT convention, CDR3 was defined as the stretch from the second conserved V-encoded cysteine to the conserved J-encoded phenylalanine. Sequences without an unambiguous match to a single V gene segment were excluded from the earlier analysis of about 600 of the donors. An earlier analysis of a few hundred of the donors called V segments functional above 56.7% productive rearrangements and segregating when the between-donor standard deviation exceeded 5%. A statistical classification framework was developed to diagnose cytomegalovirus status using the catalog of TCR beta chain sequences. In a later analysis, TCR nucleotide sequences were compared against IMGT/GENE-DB human TR gene sequences so that V and J genes could be assigned. The TCRdist pipeline was used in a later analysis to assign CDR3 sequences and most-parsimonious VDJ recombination scenarios. In a later analysis, each TCR beta chain was defined by its CDR3 amino acid sequence together with its V-gene family, and reads without a unique V-gene family were excluded. As a way to deal with suspected cross-contamination and a sequencing artifact, a later analysis dropped 450 to 700 nucleotide sequences that were highly shared and had low generation probability. In a later analysis, a clonal expansion index for each public chain was calculated from normalized within-repertoire ranks of inferred template counts. In a later analysis, generation probabilities were computed with a VDJ recombination model fitted to out-of-frame rearrangements, and the resulting probabilities were checked against IGoR. In a later analysis, TCR-TCR, TCR-HLA and TCR-CMV co-occurrence was scored with hypergeometric tests, and a repertoire-size bias correction was applied to TCR pairs. False discovery rates were estimated in a later analysis by permuting HLA or CMV assignments 20 times. In a later analysis, co-occurring TCRs were grouped using DBSCAN, and TCRdist sequence similarity was added for clustering within HLA-allele-positive subsets. Co-occurrence clustering excluded repertoires with fewer than 30,000 or more than 120,000 public chains, plus five with anomalous nucleotide sharing. Held by TCRdb, this immuneACCESS table contains in-frame sequences only and omits some clones. Under half of the omission traces to an unresolved V gene where checked; the cause of the rest is unknown. That table is the source of V, J and clone size, and D and trimming were worked out from the DNA. The sample table lists 100,000 to 120,000 clones, more than 75% of them with a count of one. Clones ranked in the top ten supply approximately 2% of the sample.

The receptor comes from a man in his forties in good health and CMV-seronegative. The chain links TRBV28 with TRBJ1-4, and perhaps TRBD1 as D gene, on 6 matching bases. The source material was PBMCs. The CDR3 sequence is CASSAQGLRLFF. The DNA is TGTGCCAGCAGTGCCCAGGGGCTCAGACTGTTTTTT.